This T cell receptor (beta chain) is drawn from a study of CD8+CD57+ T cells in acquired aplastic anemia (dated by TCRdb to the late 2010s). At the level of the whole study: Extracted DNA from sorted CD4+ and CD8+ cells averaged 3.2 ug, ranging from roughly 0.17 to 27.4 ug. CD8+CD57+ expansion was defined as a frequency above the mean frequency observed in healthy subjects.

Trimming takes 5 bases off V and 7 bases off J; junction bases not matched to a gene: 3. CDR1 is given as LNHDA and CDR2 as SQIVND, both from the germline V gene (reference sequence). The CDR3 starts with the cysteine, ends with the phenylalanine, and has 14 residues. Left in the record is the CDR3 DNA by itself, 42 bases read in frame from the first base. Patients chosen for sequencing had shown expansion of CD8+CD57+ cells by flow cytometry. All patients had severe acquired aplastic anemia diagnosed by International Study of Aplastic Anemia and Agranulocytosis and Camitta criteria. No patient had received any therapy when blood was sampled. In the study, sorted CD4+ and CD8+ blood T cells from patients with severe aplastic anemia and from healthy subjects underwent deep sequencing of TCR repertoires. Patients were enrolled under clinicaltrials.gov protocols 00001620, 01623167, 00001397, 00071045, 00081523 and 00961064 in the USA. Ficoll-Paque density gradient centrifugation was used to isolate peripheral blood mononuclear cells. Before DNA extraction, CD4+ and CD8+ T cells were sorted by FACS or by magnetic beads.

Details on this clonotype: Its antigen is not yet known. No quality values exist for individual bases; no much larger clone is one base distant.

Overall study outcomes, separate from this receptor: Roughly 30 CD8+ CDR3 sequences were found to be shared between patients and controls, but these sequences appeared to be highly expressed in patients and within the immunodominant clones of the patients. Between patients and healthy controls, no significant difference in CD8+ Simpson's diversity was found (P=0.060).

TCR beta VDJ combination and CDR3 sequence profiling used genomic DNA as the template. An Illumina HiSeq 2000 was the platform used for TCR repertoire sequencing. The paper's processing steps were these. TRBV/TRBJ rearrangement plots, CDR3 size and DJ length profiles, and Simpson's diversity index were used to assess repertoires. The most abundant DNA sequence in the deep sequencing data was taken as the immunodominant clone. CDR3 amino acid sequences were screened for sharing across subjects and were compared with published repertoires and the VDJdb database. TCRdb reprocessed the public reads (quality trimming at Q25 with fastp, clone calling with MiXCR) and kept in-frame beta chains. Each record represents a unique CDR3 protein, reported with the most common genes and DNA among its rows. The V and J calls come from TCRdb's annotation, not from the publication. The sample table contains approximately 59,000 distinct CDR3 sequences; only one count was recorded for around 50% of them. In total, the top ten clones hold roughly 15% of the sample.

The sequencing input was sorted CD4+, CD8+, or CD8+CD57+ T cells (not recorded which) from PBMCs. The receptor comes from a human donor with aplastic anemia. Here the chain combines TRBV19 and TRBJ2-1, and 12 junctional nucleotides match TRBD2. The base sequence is TGTGCCAGTAGTCCTCTAGCGGGAGGGAATGAGCAGTTCTTC. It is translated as CASSPLAGGNEQFF.